The next 20 T cell receptor beta chains were all read from a single sample in a study of OX40 agonist ivuxolimab in advanced cancers. Generated by immunoSEQ multiplex PCR, the TCRdb table keeps only in-frame clones and is missing some. This repertoire shows tens of thousands of clones, 80% to 90% found once; its top ten account for roughly 9.7%. The sequencing used CD4+ or CD8+ T cells sorted from blood, collected in a trial of the OX40 agonist ivuxolimab. The origin of the receptors is an adult with an advanced solid tumor such as melanoma, head and neck, liver or kidney cancer.

The J gene is TRBJ2-5, the V gene TRBV9, with D tentatively TRBD2 (7 bases). CDR1 and CDR2 (germline): SGDLS, YYNGEE. V dropped 4 bases and J dropped 4 bases, with 17 bases sitting between them. The CDR3 sequence is 15 residues long. CDR3 DNA sequence: TGTGCCAGCAGCCCAGGGGTAGCTAGCGGAGAGACCCAGTACTTC. Residues: CASSPGVASGETQYF.

The chain is built from TRBV5-1 and TRBJ2-7; D perhaps matches TRBD1 (5 bases). In germline, CDR1 is SGHRS, CDR2 YFSETQ. Trimming took 0 bases from V and 3 from J, leaving 10 bases between them. This CDR3 contains 14 residues. DNA of the CDR3: TGCGCCAGCAGCTTGGGGGTCGACAGCTACGAGCAGTACTTC. Its protein is CASSLGVDSYEQYF.

This chain joins TRBV2 and TRBJ1-1, with 8 bases that match TRBD1. CDR1 is SNHLY, CDR2 FYNNEI, per germline. With V trimmed by 8 bases and J by 0 bases, 5 bases remained unmatched. The CDR3 runs 14 residues. Here the CDR3 reads CASPMGQVNTEAFF. CDR3 bases: TGTGCCAGCCCCATGGGACAGGTGAACACTGAAGCTTTCTTT. The full variable domain, rest sourced from reference TRBV2 and TRBJ1-1, is EPEVTQTPSHQVTQMGQEVILRCVPISNHLYFYWYRQILGQKVEFLVSFYNNEISEKSEIFDDQFSVERPDGSNFTLKIRSTKLEDSAMYFCASPMGQVNTEAFFGQGTRLTVV.

The chain combines TRBV4-1 with TRBJ2-7; 7 bases fit TRBD2. The CDR3 totals 16 residues. The V gene end was trimmed by 0 bases and the J gene end by 2 bases; junction bases not matched to a gene: 7. Per germline, CDR1 MGHRA and CDR2 YSYEKL. This CDR3 reads CASSQDRPSGTYEQYF. The CDR3 region has the DNA TGCGCCAGCAGCCAAGATCGGCCTAGCGGAACCTACGAGCAGTACTTC.

This sequence joins TRBV7-9 and TRBJ2-3, with 10 bases aligning to TRBD2. The CDR3 consists of 14 residues. Germline V gives CDR1 SEHNR, CDR2 FQNEAQ (reference sequence). Trimming removed 8 bases from V and 4 bases from J; junction bases left unmatched: 6. DNA of the CDR3: TGTGCCAGCCCGGGAGCGGGAGGGCCAGATACGCAGTATTTT. Amino acid sequence: CASPGAGGPDTQYF.

In this sample, this clone turned up a few times. CDR3 sequence: CASSQALGQTQSAQHF. In DNA form, the CDR3 reads TGCGCCAGCAGCCAAGCGTTAGGACAAACACAATCAGCCCAGCATTTT. The chain combines TRBV4-1 with TRBJ1-5, with D tentatively TRBD1 (5 bases). The CDR3 contains 16 residues. Germline loops: CDR1 MGHRA, CDR2 YSYEKL. Trimming shortened V by 1 base and J by 11 bases, and 21 bases separated the two germline ends.

This clone was seen a handful of times. The chain is built from TRBV29-1 and TRBJ2-1; no clear D gene. The CDR3 extends over 14 amino acids. Trimming took 5 bases from V and 0 from J, leaving 11 bases between them. CDR1 and CDR2 from the germline V gene are SQVTM and ANQGSEA. DNA of the CDR3: TGCAGCGTTTATTTACAGACCTCCTACAATGAGCAGTTCTTC. This encodes CSVYLQTSYNEQFF.

The V and J genes are TRBV7-6 and TRBJ2-7; TRBD1 aligns across 7 bases. The ends lost 1 base at V and 3 bases at J; junction bases unmatched: 3. Germline values: CDR1 SGHVS, CDR2 FNYEAQ. CDR3 size: 14 residues. CDR3 amino acids: CASSLGQGRYEQYF. The CDR3 bases are TGTGCCAGCAGCTTAGGACAGGGTCGCTACGAGCAGTACTTC.

This chain connects TRBV4-1 to TRBJ1-4; D is undetermined. The germline V gene has CDR1 MGHRA and CDR2 YSYEKL. V was pared by 1 base and J by 7 bases, with 10 bases between. The CDR3 sequence is 14 residues long. CDR3 sequence: CASSQGPLAEKLFF. In DNA form, the CDR3 reads TGCGCCAGCAGCCAAGGCCCTTTGGCTGAAAAACTGTTTTTT.

The chain has TRBV19 and TRBJ2-7; TRBD1 agrees at 7 bases. Per germline, CDR1 LNHDA and CDR2 SQIVND (reference sequence). Unmatched junction bases numbered 13, after V lost 4 bases and J lost 1 base. This CDR3 comprises 17 residues. The CDR3 is CASSTVMRGQASYEQYF. Written as DNA, the CDR3 is TGTGCCAGTAGTACGGTAATGAGGGGGCAGGCGTCCTACGAGCAGTACTTC.

The rearrangement links TRBV30 to TRBJ1-2, with D unclear. The germline gives CDR1 GTSNPN, CDR2 SVGIG (reference sequence). V was clipped by 1 base and J by 1 base, with 10 bases between them. The CDR3 contains 14 residues. This chain's CDR3 is CAWSAAGLNYGYTF. In nucleotides, the CDR3 is TGTGCCTGGAGTGCGGCAGGCCTTAACTATGGCTACACCTTC.

The chain carries TRBV7-9 and TRBJ2-5, with D tentatively TRBD2 (6 bases). Germline V lookup: CDR1 SEHNR, CDR2 FQNEAQ (reference sequence). The CDR3 is made up of 14 amino acids. V lost 5 bases, J lost 2 bases, and 12 bases lay in between. CDR3 loop: CASSEYREQETQYF. The CDR3 DNA follows: TGTGCCAGCAGCGAATACCGGGAGCAAGAGACCCAGTACTTC. Together with reference TRBV7-9 and TRBJ2-5, the CDR3 gives the full variable domain: DTGVSQNPRHKITKRGQNVTFRCDPISEHNRLYWYRQTLGQGPEFLTYFQNEAQLEKSRLLSDRFSAERPKGSFSTLEIQRTEQGDSAMYLCASSEYREQETQYFGPGTRLLVL.

The J gene is TRBJ2-1, the V gene TRBV7-8; D is unresolved. CDR1 and CDR2 from the germline V gene are SGHVS and FQNEAQ. V lost 0 bases and J lost 1, with 4 bases in between. CDR3 length equals 14 residues. CDR3 sequence: CASSLAGSYNEQFF. The CDR3 DNA is TGTGCCAGCAGCTTAGCCGGGTCCTACAATGAGCAGTTCTTC.

The chain uses TRBV27 and TRBJ2-3; 7 bases map to TRBD2. CDR3 length: 14 residues. Trimming cost V 2 bases and J 4 bases; bases outside gene matches: 3. Germline V CDR1 and CDR2: MNHEY, SMNVEV (reference sequence). The CDR3: CASSLVGGADTQYF. The CDR3 nucleotides are TGTGCCAGCAGTTTAGTGGGGGGGGCAGATACGCAGTATTTT.

This chain joins TRBV29-1 and TRBJ2-1; TRBD1 matches 7 bases. V lost 3 bases and J lost 6; bases outside the gene matches: 8. The CDR3 totals 14 residues. Germline-derived CDR1 and CDR2 are SQVTM and ANQGSEA. CDR3 sequence reads: CSVDPVRTGNEQFF. The CDR3 nucleotides are TGCAGCGTTGATCCGGTTCGGACAGGCAATGAGCAGTTCTTC.

The chain has TRBV13 and TRBJ1-2; no clear D. V was clipped by 1 base and J by 3 bases, with 9 bases between them. CDR1 and CDR2 from the germline V gene are PRHDT and FYEKMQ (reference sequence). The CDR3 length is 14 residues. The chain's CDR3 is CASSLEGTDYGYTF. CDR3 nucleotides: TGTGCCAGCAGCTTAGAAGGAACCGACTATGGCTACACCTTC. The full variable domain, its missing parts supplied by reference TRBV13 and TRBJ1-2, is AAGVIQSPRHLIKEKRETATLKCYPIPRHDTVYWYQQGPGQDPQFLISFYEKMQSDKGSIPDRFSAQQFSDYHSELNMSSLELGDSALYFCASSLEGTDYGYTFGSGTRLTVV.

The V gene is TRBV7-3, the J gene TRBJ2-7; maybe TRBD1 (5 bases). The CDR3 is 13 amino acids. Trimming removed 6 bases from V and 0 bases from J, with 9 bases in between. Germline lookup yields CDR1 SGHTA and CDR2 FQGTGA. The CDR3 protein is CASSPDNSYEQYF. CDR3 DNA sequence: TGTGCCAGCAGTCCGGACAACTCCTACGAGCAGTACTTC.

The chain couples TRBV27 to TRBJ1-2; D unresolved. Germline V gene lookup returns CDR1 MNHEY and CDR2 SMNVEV (reference sequence). V dropped 0 bases and J dropped 2 bases, with 13 bases sitting between them. This CDR3 comprises 16 residues. CDR3 nucleotides: TGTGCCAGCAGTTTATCGTCACGCCCGGCCAACTATGGCTACACCTTC. It yields the protein CASSLSSRPANYGYTF.

The chain recombines TRBV6-1 with TRBJ2-1; D is ambiguous. CDR1 is MNHNS and CDR2 is SASEGT in the germline V gene. CDR3 size: 18 residues. The ends were cut back, 3 bases at V and 2 bases at J, with 20 bases in the middle. Here the CDR3 reads CASSDLIPVDGAYNEQFF. The CDR3 coding sequence is TGTGCCAGCAGTGACTTAATACCCGTCGACGGTGCCTACAATGAGCAGTTCTTC.

The gene calls are TRBV27 and TRBJ1-5; D unclear. Trimming took off 2 bases at V and 6 bases at J, with 14 bases between the two ends. The CDR3 covers 15 residues. The germline gives CDR1 MNHEY, CDR2 SMNVEV (reference sequence). The CDR3 loop is CASSLRGPGGQPQHF. DNA for the CDR3: TGTGCCAGCAGTTTAAGAGGTCCTGGAGGTCAGCCCCAGCATTTT.